The 18 T cell receptor beta chains below were found in one sample sequenced in a study of blood T cell repertoires in COVID-19. Here immunoSEQ multiplex PCR was the method, and the copy in TCRdb shows in-frame clones only, minus some. The repertoire consists of about 250,000 clones, with about 86% occurring once and the leading ten covering 4% to 5.5%. The sequenced sample consisted of peripheral blood. These receptors came from a man aged 45-65 years with active or convalescent COVID-19.

J is TRBJ1-5 and V is TRBV12-3 or TRBV12-4; D remains unclear. V was trimmed by 8 bases and J by 8 bases, leaving 13 bases between them. CDR3 size: 12 residues. CDR3 sequence reads: CASGRGKEPQHF. Here the CDR3 DNA reads TGTGCCAGCGGCAGAGGGAAGGAGCCCCAGCATTTT.

The V and J genes are TRBV19 and TRBJ1-2; D may be TRBD1 (5 bases). Germline CDR1 is LNHDA and CDR2 is SQIVND (reference sequence). V was pared by 4 bases and J by 0 bases, with 12 bases between. CDR3 size: 15 residues. DNA of the CDR3: TGTGCCAGTAGTAAGGGACTTACCCCTAACTATGGCTACACCTTC. Its translation: CASSKGLTPNYGYTF.

The rearrangement links TRBV6-4 to TRBJ2-7; D perhaps matches TRBD2 (6 bases). CDR1 and CDR2 (germline): MRHNA, SNTAGT. The CDR3 has 16 residues. The V gene lost 3 bases and the J gene lost 4 bases, with 19 bases spanning the gap. CDR3 residues: CASSESGGSNSYEQYF. The CDR3 DNA reads TGTGCCAGCAGTGAGTCTGGGGGGTCCAACTCTTACGAGCAGTACTTC.

This clone turned up a few times. The chain links TRBV5-5 to TRBJ1-4; 7 bases are a match to TRBD1. The CDR3 is 14 amino acids. The J segment lost 3 bases and the V segment lost 4 bases, leaving 3 bases of the junction unmatched. CDR1 is SGHKS, CDR2 YYEKEE, per germline (reference sequence). The CDR3 nucleotides are TGTGCCAGCAGCGAGACAGGGCCTAATGAAAAACTGTTTTTT. Translation: CASSETGPNEKLFF.

The V call is TRBV29-1, the J call TRBJ1-2, with D perhaps TRBD1 (5 bases). The CDR3 sequence is 14 residues long. V was shortened by 3 bases and J by 0 bases, with 11 bases between the two germline ends. Germline CDR1 and CDR2: SQVTM and ANQGSEA. The CDR3 loop reads CSVEGGATNYGYTF. In nucleotides, the CDR3 is TGCAGCGTTGAGGGGGGTGCTACTAACTATGGCTACACCTTC.

V usage is TRBV4-2 and J usage is TRBJ1-5, with TRBD1 as a possible D gene (6 bases). Germline assignment: CDR1 LGHNA and CDR2 YNFKEQ. This CDR3 has 15 residues. The V end lost 4 bases, the J end lost 2 bases, and 12 bases lay between the germline ends. The CDR3 loop reads CASSPDSAGNQPQHF. The CDR3 DNA sequence: TGTGCCAGCAGCCCGGACAGCGCAGGCAATCAGCCCCAGCATTTT.

This chain links TRBV7-2 with TRBJ2-7, with TRBD1 matching 7 bases. The ends lost 4 bases at V and 3 bases at J; junction bases unmatched: 3. CDR3 size: 13 residues. CDR1 and CDR2 (germline): SGHTA, FQGNSA. The CDR3, as DNA: TGTGCCAGCAGCTGGGACAGCAACTACGAGCAGTACTTC. It yields the protein CASSWDSNYEQYF.

This chain connects TRBV24-1 to TRBJ1-2; D unclear. V was clipped by 3 bases and J by 3 bases, with 7 bases between them. CDR1 and CDR2 from the germline V gene are KGHDR and SFDVKD. The CDR3 is made up of 13 amino acids. CDR3 in DNA: TGTGCCACCAGTGATCCAGGCGACTATGGCTACACCTTC. It is translated as CATSDPGDYGYTF.

This clone has just one count. J is TRBJ1-5 and V is TRBV4-2; 7 bases are shared with TRBD1. Germline lookup yields CDR1 LGHNA and CDR2 YNFKEQ. The V gene end was trimmed by 3 bases and the J gene end by 7 bases; junction bases not matched to a gene: 9. The CDR3 runs 15 residues. The CDR3 DNA is TGTGCCAGCAGCCATGCTGCAGGGGGTGAACAGCCCCAGCATTTT. Translation gives CASSHAAGGEQPQHF.

The chain recombines TRBV27 with TRBJ2-7; D is possibly TRBD1 (5 bases). The V end was cut by 2 bases, the J end by 2 bases, with 13 bases between. The CDR3 contains 15 residues. CDR1 MNHEY and CDR2 SMNVEV come from the germline V gene (reference sequence). CDR3 nucleotide sequence: TGTGCCAGCAGTTTAAGGGGATTGTTCCCCTACGAGCAGTACTTC. Its protein is CASSLRGLFPYEQYF.

This chain joins TRBV18 and TRBJ1-5; D unclear. The CDR3 has 16 residues. V was trimmed by 5 bases and J by 0 bases, leaving 14 bases between them. Germline lookup yields CDR1 KGHSH and CDR2 LQKENI. CDR3 in amino acids: CASSSTTGNSNQPQHF. CDR3 in DNA: TGTGCCAGCTCAAGTACGACCGGGAATAGCAATCAGCCCCAGCATTTT.

V is TRBV28 and J is TRBJ2-2; D possibly corresponds to TRBD1 (6 bases). Trimming took 5 bases from V and 0 from J, leaving 7 bases between them. Germline V lookup: CDR1 MDHEN, CDR2 SYDVKM. The CDR3 loop spans 14 amino acids. CDR3 protein: CASSGQTNTGELFF. For the CDR3, the DNA is TGTGCCAGCAGTGGACAGACGAACACCGGGGAGCTGTTTTTT. Complete variable domain (other parts from reference TRBV28 and TRBJ2-2): DVKVTQSSRYLVKRTGEKVFLECVQDMDHENMFWYRQDPGLGLRLIYFSYDVKMKEKGDIPEGYSVSREKKERFSLILESASTNQTSMYLCASSGQTNTGELFFGEGSRLTVL.

This clone has only one observation. The V and J genes are TRBV7-8 and TRBJ2-1; TRBD2 matches 7 bases. V shed 0 bases and J 0 bases; nucleotides not matched to a gene: 5. CDR3 length equals 17 residues. Germline lookup yields CDR1 SGHVS and CDR2 FQNEAQ. As DNA, the CDR3 is TGTGCCAGCAGCTTAGCGGCGGGGGTGACCTCCTACAATGAGCAGTTCTTC. Encoded protein: CASSLAAGVTSYNEQFF.

The CDR3 coding sequence is TGTGCCAGCAGCATTCGACTAGCGGGGGGCCAGAAAGAGACCCAGTACTTC. It yields the protein CASSIRLAGGQKETQYF. The chain is built from TRBV9 and TRBJ2-5; 13 bases match TRBD2. V lost 4 bases and J lost 3; bases outside the gene matches: 9. This CDR3 is 17 amino acids long. CDR1 and CDR2 from the germline V gene are SGDLS and YYNGEE.

The chain joins TRBV7-2 to TRBJ2-7, with D possibly being TRBD2 (6 bases). Germline V gene sequence: CDR1 SGHTA, CDR2 FQGNSA. Trimming cost V 5 bases and J 4 bases, with 21 bases left between them. The CDR3 runs 16 residues. CDR3 residues: CASSQRAVNQGYEQYF. The CDR3 DNA reads TGTGCCAGCAGCCAGCGGGCCGTCAACCAGGGATACGAGCAGTACTTC.

The gene calls are TRBV18 and TRBJ1-5, with TRBD1 matching 9 bases. Germline V gene lookup returns CDR1 KGHSH and CDR2 LQKENI. The CDR3 loop spans 16 amino acids. J lost 1 base, V lost 1 base, and 2 bases had no gene match. The CDR3 here is CASSPRQGGSNQPQHF. The CDR3 region has the DNA TGTGCCAGCTCACCACGACAGGGGGGGAGCAATCAGCCCCAGCATTTT.

The chain has TRBV14 and TRBJ1-2, with D possibly TRBD1 on 5 matching bases. CDR1 SGHDN and CDR2 FVKESK come from the germline V gene. This CDR3 contains 16 residues. Trimming took off 0 bases at V and 4 bases at J, with 15 bases between the two ends. CDR3: CASSQEFWGPGYGYTF. The CDR3 DNA reads TGTGCCAGCAGCCAAGAGTTTTGGGGCCCCGGCTATGGCTACACCTTC.

V is TRBV11-2 and J is TRBJ1-2; TRBD1 matches at 12 bases. Germline CDR1 SGHAT, CDR2 FQNNGV. CDR3 size: 16 residues. V dropped 5 bases and J dropped 7; count of bases not matched to a gene: 11. In DNA, the CDR3 is TGTGCCAGCAGCGGCATCCGGGACAGGGGGCCGGGTGGCTACACCTTC. This gives the protein CASSGIRDRGPGGYTF.